This T cell receptor (beta chain) came from a study of cytomegalovirus exposure and HLA in healthy donors. Study details: Early release data held 80 million to 100 million unique TCRs from HLA-typed donors.

The germline CDR1 and CDR2 sequences are SGHVS and FNYEAQ. Trimming at V came to 4 bases and at J to 5 bases, leaving 10 bases not matched to a gene. CDR3 length equals 15 residues. In regard to this clone: Its specificity is unknown.

Broader study findings: It emerged from a later analysis that several of the most significant clusters appeared to be linked to common viral pathogens. Later analysis associated a missense DCLRE1C variant with TCR beta V- and J-gene trimming.

Researchers ran the PCR with 60 Vbeta and 13 Jbeta primers. The protocol was immunoSEQ multiplex PCR, while the TCRdb copy is restricted to in-frame clones and leaves out a portion. The sample shows tens of thousands of clones, around 80% of them seen only once. This clonotype was sampled from a man aged 45-65 years in good health and CMV-seronegative. This chain joins TRBV7-6 and TRBJ2-5, with 7 bases that match TRBD2. Sequencing used PBMCs. The CDR3 sequence: CASSWGGSNRETQYF. The CDR3 nucleotides read TGTGCCAGCAGCTGGGGGGGGTCCAACCGGGAGACCCAGTACTTC. Full variable domain (remainder filled in from reference TRBV7-6 and TRBJ2-5): GAGVSQSPRYKVTKRGQDVALRCDPISGHVSLYWYRQALGQGPEFLTYFNYEAQQDKSGLPNDRFSAERPEGSISTLTIQRTEQRDSAMYRCASSWGGSNRETQYFGPGTRLLVL.